This TCR beta chain was sequenced in a study of blood T cell repertoires in COVID-19. Study overall: COVID-19 samples collected from the United States, Italy and Spain covered acute and convalescent phases. Sources were T cells, B-cell-depleted T cells, or PBMCs; the material itself was cDNA or gDNA.

The length of the CDR3 is 17 residues. Germline assignment: CDR1 MNHNY and CDR2 SVGAGI (reference sequence). The ends lost 5 bases at V and 0 bases at J; junction bases unmatched: 7. Study processing details: Amplified reference gene primers provided the basis for estimating nucleated cell counts. The repertoire was sequenced with immunoSEQ multiplex PCR; TCRdb's copy has only in-frame clones and lacks some. From that table come the V and J calls and clone size; the DNA was used to work out D and trimming. Among roughly 190,000 clones listed, roughly 80% were seen once. This receptor was identified in a man aged 60-69 years with acute or convalescent COVID-19. Material for sequencing was peripheral blood. The V and J genes are TRBV6-6 and TRBJ1-5; TRBD1 agrees at 10 bases. The CDR3 nucleotides are TGTGCCAGCAGTCGGGACAGGGGAAGGTATAGCAATCAGCCCCAGCATTTT. It is translated as CASSRDRGRYSNQPQHF.